This T cell receptor (beta chain) appears in the sequencing data of a study of control samples from healthy donors and cancer patients. Assay used: immunoSEQ multiplex PCR; TCRdb lists only in-frame clones, some missing. The sample includes fewer than 500,000 clones, 90% seen only once; the top ten take 5.5% to 7.5%. V lost 11 bases and J lost 5, with 22 bases in between. This CDR3 spans 15 amino acids. Germline V lookup: CDR1 MNHEY, CDR2 SVGAGI. The sequencing sample was made of PBMCs. This TCR was recovered from a man in his forties or fifties with head and neck cancer. The chain combines TRBV6-5 with TRBJ2-1; D is perhaps TRBD2 (6 bases). As DNA, the CDR3 is TGTGCCGGTAGGGAGGCCGGGGCCGGGGACAATGAGCAGTTCTTC. Its protein product is CAGREAGAGDNEQFF.